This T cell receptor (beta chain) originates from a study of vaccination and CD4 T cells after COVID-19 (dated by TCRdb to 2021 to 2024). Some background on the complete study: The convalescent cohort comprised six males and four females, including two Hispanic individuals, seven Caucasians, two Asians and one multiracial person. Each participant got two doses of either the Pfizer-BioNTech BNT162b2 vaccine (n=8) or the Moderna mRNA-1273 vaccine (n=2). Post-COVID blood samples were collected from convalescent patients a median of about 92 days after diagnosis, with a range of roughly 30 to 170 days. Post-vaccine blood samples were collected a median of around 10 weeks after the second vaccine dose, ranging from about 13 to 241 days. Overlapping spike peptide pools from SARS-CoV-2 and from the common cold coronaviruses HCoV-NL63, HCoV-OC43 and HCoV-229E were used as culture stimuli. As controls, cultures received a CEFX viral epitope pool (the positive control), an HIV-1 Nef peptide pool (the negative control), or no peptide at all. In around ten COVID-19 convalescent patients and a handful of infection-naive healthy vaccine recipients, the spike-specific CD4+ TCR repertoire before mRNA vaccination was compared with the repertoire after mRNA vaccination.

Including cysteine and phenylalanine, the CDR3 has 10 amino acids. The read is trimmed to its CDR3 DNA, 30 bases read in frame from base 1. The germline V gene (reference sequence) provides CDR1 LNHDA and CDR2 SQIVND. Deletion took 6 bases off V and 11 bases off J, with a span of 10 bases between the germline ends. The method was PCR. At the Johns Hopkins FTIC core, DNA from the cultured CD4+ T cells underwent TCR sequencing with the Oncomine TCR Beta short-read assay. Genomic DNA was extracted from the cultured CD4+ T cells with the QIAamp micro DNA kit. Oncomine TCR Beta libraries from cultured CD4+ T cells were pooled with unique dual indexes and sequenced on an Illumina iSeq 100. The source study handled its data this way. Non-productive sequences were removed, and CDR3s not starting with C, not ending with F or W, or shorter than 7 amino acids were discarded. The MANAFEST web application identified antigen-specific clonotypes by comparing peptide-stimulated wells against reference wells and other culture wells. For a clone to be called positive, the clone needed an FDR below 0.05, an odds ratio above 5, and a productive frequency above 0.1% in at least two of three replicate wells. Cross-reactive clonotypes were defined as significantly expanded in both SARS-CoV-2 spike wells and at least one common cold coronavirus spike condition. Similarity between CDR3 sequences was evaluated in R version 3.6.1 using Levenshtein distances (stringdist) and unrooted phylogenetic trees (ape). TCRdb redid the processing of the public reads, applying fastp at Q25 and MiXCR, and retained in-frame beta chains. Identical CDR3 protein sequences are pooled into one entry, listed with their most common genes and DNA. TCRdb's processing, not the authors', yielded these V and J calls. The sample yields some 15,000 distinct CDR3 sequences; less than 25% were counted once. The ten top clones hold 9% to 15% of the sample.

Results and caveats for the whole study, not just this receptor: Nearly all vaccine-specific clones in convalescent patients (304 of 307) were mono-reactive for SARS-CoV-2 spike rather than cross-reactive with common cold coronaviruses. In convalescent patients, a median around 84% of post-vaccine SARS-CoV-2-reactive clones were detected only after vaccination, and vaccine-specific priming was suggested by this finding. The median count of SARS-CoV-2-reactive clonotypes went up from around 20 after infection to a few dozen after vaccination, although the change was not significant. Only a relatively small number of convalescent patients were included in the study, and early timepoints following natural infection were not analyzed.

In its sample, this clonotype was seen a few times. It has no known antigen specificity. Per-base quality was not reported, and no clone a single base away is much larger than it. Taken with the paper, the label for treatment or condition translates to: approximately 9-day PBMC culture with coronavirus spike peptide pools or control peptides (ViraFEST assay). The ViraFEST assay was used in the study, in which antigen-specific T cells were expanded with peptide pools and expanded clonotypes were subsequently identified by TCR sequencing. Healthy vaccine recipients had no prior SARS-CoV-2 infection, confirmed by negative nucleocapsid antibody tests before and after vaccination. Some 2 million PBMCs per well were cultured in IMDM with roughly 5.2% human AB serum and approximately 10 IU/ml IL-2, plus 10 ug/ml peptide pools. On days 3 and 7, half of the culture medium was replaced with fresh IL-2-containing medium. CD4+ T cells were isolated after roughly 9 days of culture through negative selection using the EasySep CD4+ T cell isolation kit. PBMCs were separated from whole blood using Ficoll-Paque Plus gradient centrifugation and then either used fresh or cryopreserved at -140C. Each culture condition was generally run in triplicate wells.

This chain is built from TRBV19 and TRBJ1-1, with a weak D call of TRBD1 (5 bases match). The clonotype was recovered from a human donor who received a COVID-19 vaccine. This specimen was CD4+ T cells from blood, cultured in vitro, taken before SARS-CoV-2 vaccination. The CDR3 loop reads CASRGGGAFF. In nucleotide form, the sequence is TGTGCCAGTAGGGGCGGGGGTGCTTTCTTT.